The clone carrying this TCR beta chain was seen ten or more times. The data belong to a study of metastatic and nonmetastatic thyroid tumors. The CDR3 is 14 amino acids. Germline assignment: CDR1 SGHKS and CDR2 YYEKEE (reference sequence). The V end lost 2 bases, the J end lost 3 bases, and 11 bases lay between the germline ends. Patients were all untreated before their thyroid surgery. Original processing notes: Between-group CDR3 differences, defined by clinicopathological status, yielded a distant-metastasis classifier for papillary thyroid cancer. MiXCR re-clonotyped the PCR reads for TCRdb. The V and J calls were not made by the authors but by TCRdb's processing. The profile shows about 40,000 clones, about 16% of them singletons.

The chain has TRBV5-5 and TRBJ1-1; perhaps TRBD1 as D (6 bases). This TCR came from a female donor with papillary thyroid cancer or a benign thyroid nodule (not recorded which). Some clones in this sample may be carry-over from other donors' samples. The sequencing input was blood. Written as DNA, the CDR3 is TGTGCCAGCAGCTTTTGGGGGCGCGACACTGAAGCTTTCTTT. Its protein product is CASSFWGRDTEAFF. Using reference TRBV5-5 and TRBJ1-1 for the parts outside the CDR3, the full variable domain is DAGVTQSPTHLIKTRGQQVTLRCSPISGHKSVSWYQQVLGQGPQFIFQYYEKEERGRGNFPDRFSARQFPNYSSELNVNALLLGDSALYLCASSFWGRDTEAFFGQGTRLTVV.